This TCR beta chain was recorded in a study of blood T cell repertoires in COVID-19. Looking at the study overall: Sites in the United States, Italy and Spain provided acute and convalescent COVID-19 samples. PBMCs, B-cell-depleted T cells, or T cells provided the cDNA or gDNA that made up the material.

There are a few counts of this clone. Authors' processing steps: Estimated nucleated cell counts came from reference gene primer amplification. Assay used: immunoSEQ multiplex PCR; TCRdb lists only in-frame clones, some missing. V, J and clone size are those of that table, while D and trimming were read from the DNA. The sample lists 95,000 to 150,000 clones, approximately 80% seen once, with about 4.5% in the top ten. CDR3 length: 15 amino acids. Germline CDR1 LNHNV, CDR2 YYDKDF (reference sequence). V trimming: 4 bases; J trimming: 0 bases; junction bases outside the gene matches: 3. J is TRBJ1-5 and V is TRBV15; 7 bases map to TRBD1. The clonotype was recovered from a woman aged 70-85 years with acute or convalescent COVID-19. Sequencing used peripheral blood. Here the CDR3 reads CATSNDRDSNQPQHF. The CDR3 region has the DNA TGTGCCACCAGCAATGACAGGGATAGCAATCAGCCCCAGCATTTT.